One and the same sample provided the 8 T cell receptor beta chains below, sequenced in a study of early T cells in non-severe SARS-CoV-2 infection. Each CDR3 protein gets one entry after TCRdb re-called the 5' RACE reads with MiXCR. This sample has 64,000 or so distinct CDR3 sequences, with approximately 10% found just once. The material was whole blood, obtained at baseline. These receptors all come from an adult who was a healthcare worker with PCR-confirmed SARS-CoV-2 infection or an uninfected control (not recorded which).

This clonotype was picked up many times. The chain carries TRBV20-1 and TRBJ2-4, with 10 bases that match TRBD1. The length of the CDR3 is 18 residues. After removal of 3 bases from V and 3 bases from J, the junction contained 14 bases not matched to a gene. Germline V CDR1 and CDR2: DFQATT, SNEGSKA (reference sequence). This CDR3 reads CSASGTRDRGFGKNIQYF. In DNA, the CDR3 is TGCAGTGCTAGCGGCACCCGGGACAGGGGTTTTGGCAAAAACATTCAGTACTTC.

This clonotype was found a few times. For the CDR3, the DNA is TGCAGTGCCCAGGGCTCGACTAGCTCCTATAGCACAGATACGCAGTATTTT. This gives the protein CSAQGSTSSYSTDTQYF. The chain has TRBV20-1 and TRBJ2-3, with 7 bases aligning to TRBD2. The CDR3 runs to 17 residues. V shed 6 bases, J shed 0 bases, and the junction held 15 bases outside the gene matches. Germline V gene sequence: CDR1 DFQATT, CDR2 SNEGSKA (reference sequence).

This clonotype appeared a few times. V is TRBV4-1 and J is TRBJ2-7; 9 bases are shared with TRBD1. The V gene's germline CDR1 is MGHRA and CDR2 YSYEKL. The CDR3 covers 14 residues. V dropped 4 bases and J dropped 2; count of bases not matched to a gene: 3. CDR3 region: CASSLDRGAYEQYF. The CDR3 region has the DNA TGCGCCAGCAGCCTTGACAGGGGGGCCTACGAGCAGTACTTC.

V is TRBV20-1 and J is TRBJ1-2, with D uncertain. CDR1 and CDR2 from the germline V gene are DFQATT and SNEGSKA (reference sequence). The CDR3 has 13 residues. V was trimmed by 4 bases and J by 1 base, leaving 10 bases between them. The CDR3 nucleotides are TGCAGTGCTATCCCCTCCCTTAACTATGGCTACACCTTC. This sequence encodes CSAIPSLNYGYTF.

This clonotype was observed many times. This sequence joins TRBV14 and TRBJ1-1; 9 bases align to TRBD1. The V and J ends lost 3 bases and 8 bases, in that order; junction bases with no gene match: 7. In germline, CDR1 is SGHDN, CDR2 FVKESK. CDR3 length: 14 residues. The CDR3 sequence is CASSQPDRGVEAFF. The CDR3, as DNA: TGTGCCAGCAGCCAGCCCGACAGGGGGGTAGAAGCTTTCTTT.

DNA of the CDR3: TGCGCCAGCAGCTTTCTTGAGACAGGTCTGACAGATACGCAGTATTTT. This codes for CASSFLETGLTDTQYF. The V call is TRBV5-1, the J call TRBJ2-3, with D possibly matching TRBD1 (6 bases). CDR3 length equals 16 residues. V was cut by 2 bases and J by 3 bases, with 16 bases left in between. Germline assignment: CDR1 SGHRS and CDR2 YFSETQ.

The chain employs TRBV4-3 and TRBJ2-3, with 9 bases that match TRBD1. CDR1 LGHNA and CDR2 YSLEER come from the germline V gene. Unmatched junction bases numbered 10, after V lost 0 bases and J lost 6 bases. The CDR3 length is 17 residues. The CDR3 coding sequence is TGCGCCAGCAGCCAAGATGCCGGGACAGGGTTTACCGATACGCAGTATTTT. Its translation: CASSQDAGTGFTDTQYF.

The genes are TRBV6-5 and TRBJ1-1; D is uncertain. The V and J ends lost 2 bases and 8 bases respectively, with 12 bases between them. CDR3 size: 13 residues. From germline, CDR1 is MNHEY and CDR2 SVGAGI. CDR3 in amino acids: CASSYTDGGEAFF. DNA for the CDR3: TGTGCCAGCAGTTACACCGACGGTGGGGAAGCTTTCTTT.